This TCR beta chain was identified during a study of blood T cell repertoires in COVID-19. For the study at large: Specimens from acute and convalescent COVID-19 originated in the United States, Italy and Spain.

In the original analysis: Cell counts per sample came from amplifying reference gene primers. The table came from immunoSEQ multiplex PCR; TCRdb's copy has only in-frame clones and leaves some out. That table supplies the V and J calls and clone size; D and trimming were determined from the DNA. The data contain about 230,000 clones, 84% of them singletons. The V gene end was trimmed by 4 bases and the J gene end by 6 bases; junction bases not matched to a gene: 9. Germline CDR1 and CDR2: LGHDT and YNNKEL (reference sequence). This CDR3 spans 15 amino acids. Those who participated ranged in age from 18 to 89 years and resided in approximately 26 US areas. Participant-reported clinical history was the basis for cohort assignment.

The sample taken for sequencing was PBMCs or T cells enriched from blood (not recorded which). The chain is built from TRBV3-1 (or the pseudogene TRBV3-2) and TRBJ2-3; 8 nucleotides line up with TRBD2. The sequence came from a man in his fifties or sixties who had recovered from COVID-19. The DNA for the CDR3 is TGTGCCAGCAGCCCCGGACTAGCTGGTGTGGATACGCAGTATTTT. Its protein product is CASSPGLAGVDTQYF.